Below, one TCR beta chain is given with its context. Sequenced by immunoSEQ multiplex PCR; TCRdb stores in-frame clones only, minus some. This table has about 2 million clones, approximately 95% appearing once. This CDR3 region has 17 residues. In germline, CDR1 is MDHEN, CDR2 SYDVKM. The V and J ends lost 3 bases and 2 bases, in that order; junction bases with no gene match: 5. CD45RO-negative cells were positively selected for CCR7, leaving out terminally differentiated effector memory CD45RA+ cells. This specimen belongs to a study of shared clonotypes between healthy human individuals. Material for sequencing was naive CD8+ T cells sorted from blood. This TCR was sampled from a man aged 18 to 30 in good health. The V gene is TRBV28, the J gene TRBJ2-3; TRBD2 matches at 13 bases. The CDR3, as DNA: TGTGCCAGCAGTTTTTCGACTAGCGGGGGGCCCACAGATACGCAGTATTTT. Its translation: CASSFSTSGGPTDTQYF.